Listed below are T cell receptor beta chains from one sample, sequenced in a study of blood T cell repertoires in COVID-19. Produced via immunoSEQ multiplex PCR; TCRdb's table is partial and in-frame only. Here the sample spans about 240,000 clones, roughly nine tenths being singletons. The sequenced sample was peripheral blood. The source of these receptors is a man aged 60 to 75 with acute or convalescent COVID-19. CDR3s include the opening cysteine and the closing phenylalanine or tryptophan.

>TRBV28
CASSRRDRRYGGTGELFF
>TRBV9
CASSSPGVDRAYNEQFF
>TRBV28
CASSLLASGSSDEQFF
>TRBV19
CASSKGGGTGNYNEQFF
>TRBV7-3
CASSPRTGGARGTDTQYF
>TRBV30
CAWTSGGQLSTDTQYF
>TRBV3-1/TRBV3-2
CASSSLVGPYEQYF
>TRBV4-3
CASSQEAAGGREAFF
>TRBV4-1
CASSQETSGRPLQFF
>TRBV3-1/TRBV3-2
CASSPSGGVLSGNEQFF
>TRBV5-1
CASSLVDSSSYNEQFF
>TRBV6-5
CASSYRGLETQYF
>TRBV5-1
CASSSQGMHTGELFF
>TRBV30
CAWSPGTGIVPQETQYF
>TRBV5-1
CATSASTATNEKLFF
>TRBV4-2
CASSQGAPPEGYEQYF
>TRBV27
CASSFRQFSGANVLTF
>TRBV5-1
CASSLADRVQETQYF
>TRBV6-5
CASRLGGLDNEQFF
>TRBV7-9
CASSGTIFYEQYF
>TRBV7-2
CASSLATGIGTEAFF
>TRBV27
CASSSFRGRTDTQYF
>TRBV15
CATSKAGGWSSNQPQHF
>TRBV6-6
CAISTSESQPQHF
>TRBV5-1
CASSLGSTAANTGELFF
>TRBV5-1
CASSPAGTSLNTEAFF
>TRBV30
CASIAIAGNEQFF
>TRBV7-3
CASSSGGGSPPDTQYF
>TRBV4-3
CASSPDSYSYNEQFF
>TRBV10-3
CAISARQTNEKLFF
>TRBV7-2
CASSLEGTSSYEQYF
>TRBV19
CASSITRRSYEQYF
>TRBV27
CASSLMGQIQETQYF
>TRBV4-1
CASSQDSGQGTQRARRRYF
>TRBV7-2
CASSPDRTRQPQHF
>TRBV11-3
CASSPGTGGNYGYTF
>TRBV13
CASSSTRDRGADTQYF
>TRBV4-1
CASSNGLAIQETQYF
>TRBV27
CASSFRDRDQPQHF
>TRBV9
CASSVAGRENYGYTF
>TRBV7-2
CASSSETGAGETQYF
>TRBV7-3
CASSPRTSANTGELFF
>TRBV3-1/TRBV3-2
CASSQGAGFGELFF
>TRBV27
CASSLRGEQFF
>TRBV7-2
CASSFSGRAPPNEQFF
>TRBV5-4
CASSSGQVLEQYF
>TRBV12-5
CASGLADGSSYNEQFF
>TRBV19
CASSIPGTGKGYTF
>TRBV30
CAWGDKYQETQYF
>TRBV5-4
CASSRGQGETPLHF
>TRBV11-2
CASSSARPDPGPYEQYF